This TCR beta chain stems from a study of blood T cell repertoires in COVID-19. Study summary: Nucleic acid was either cDNA or gDNA, and it came from T cells, B-cell-depleted T cells, or PBMCs.

Original data processing: Reference gene primer amplification gave nucleated cell count estimates. TCRdb keeps only in-frame clones here, not all; method: immunoSEQ multiplex PCR. V, J and clone size were drawn from that table, and D and trimming were deduced from the DNA. The sample includes roughly 100,000 clones, about three quarters seen only once; the top ten take roughly a fifth. V gave up 4 bases and J gave up 0 bases, with 12 bases separating them. CDR1 is SGHDN, CDR2 FVKESK, per germline. The CDR3 loop spans 15 amino acids. Sequenced: peripheral blood. The chain employs TRBV14 and TRBJ1-2, with D possibly TRBD1 on 6 matching bases. The clonotype was recovered from a woman in her sixties or seventies with acute or convalescent COVID-19. The CDR3 nucleotides are TGTGCCAGCAGCCTTTGGGACAATCCTAACTATGGCTACACCTTC. It specifies CASSLWDNPNYGYTF.